This note documents a single TCR beta chain sequence. Other DNA sequences within the sample encode an identical CDR3. The data derive from a study of PD-1 blockade in classical Hodgkin lymphoma. The time point: newly diagnosed, previously untreated cHL patient sample. PBMCs, once thawed, yielded CD8+ T cells isolated by magnetic negative selection. Method: immunoSEQ multiplex PCR; TCRdb's copy keeps in-frame clones and lacks some. The sample lists 3,000 to 4,000 clones; 80% were seen once. The germline CDR1 and CDR2 sequences are LNHDA and SQIVND (reference sequence). This CDR3 has 14 residues. Trimming stripped 3 bases from V and 3 bases from J, with 10 bases between.

Sequencing input: CD8+ T cells from blood. This chain connects TRBV19 to TRBJ2-3, with a possible D match to TRBD1 (6 bases). The sequence was collected from a human donor with classical Hodgkin lymphoma. The CDR3 protein is CASSIGQGTDTQYF. Here the CDR3 DNA reads TGTGCCAGTAGTATTGGTCAGGGGACAGATACGCAGTATTTT.